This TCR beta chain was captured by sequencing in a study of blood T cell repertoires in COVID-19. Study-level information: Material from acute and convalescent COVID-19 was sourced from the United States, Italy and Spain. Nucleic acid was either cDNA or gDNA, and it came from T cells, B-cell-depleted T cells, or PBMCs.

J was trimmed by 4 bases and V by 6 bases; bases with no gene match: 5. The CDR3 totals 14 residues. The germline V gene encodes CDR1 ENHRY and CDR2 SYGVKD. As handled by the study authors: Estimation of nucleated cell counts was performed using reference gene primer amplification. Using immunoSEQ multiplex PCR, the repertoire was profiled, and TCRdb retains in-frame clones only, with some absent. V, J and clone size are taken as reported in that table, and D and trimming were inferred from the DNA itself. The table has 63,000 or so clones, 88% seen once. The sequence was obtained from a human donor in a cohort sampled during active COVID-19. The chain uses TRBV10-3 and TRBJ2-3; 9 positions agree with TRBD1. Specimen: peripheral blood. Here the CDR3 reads CAISGQGSADTQYF. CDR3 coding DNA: TGTGCCATCAGCGGACAGGGGTCCGCAGATACGCAGTATTTT.